This TCR beta chain was captured in a study of T cells expressing NK-cell markers (dated by TCRdb to between 2020 and 2021). Study-wide context: Three sorted T-cell subsets (CD3+CD56+NKG2C+, CD3+CD56+NKG2C- and CD3+CD56-NKG2C+) from fewer than 10 donors had their TCR beta-chain repertoires profiled. Of the eight sequenced donors, seven were found to be HCMV-seropositive and one was found to be HCMV-seronegative. Randomly selected healthy volunteers, three men and five women, were used as the eight sequenced donors. Illumina HiSeq 2000/2500, MiSeq or NextSeq was used to sequence libraries as 2 x 150 bp reads. Broad study findings and their caveats: Whether the expanded NKG2C-expressing T cell clones were specific for HCMV antigens remained unclear. Those dominant clonotypes were again the most abundant among CD3+CD56-NKG2C+ cells in a few donors, at about 28.3-65%. In roughly 6 donors, the dominant CD3+CD56+NKG2C+ clonotypes were among the top 10 CD8+ clonotypes and accounted for about 1.0-7.0% of CD8+ T cells.

CDR1 is given as SGHRS and CDR2 as YFSETQ, both from the germline V gene. The CDR3, from cysteine to phenylalanine, totals 16 residues. Only the protein sequence is given. A commercial ELISA kit detecting HCMV-specific IgG in serum was used to determine HCMV serostatus. Peripheral blood mononuclear cells were isolated from blood by Ficoll density gradient centrifugation. About this clonotype: Which antigen it targets is not known.

The instrument given in TCRdb is Illumina HiSeq 2000. TCR beta cDNA libraries were prepared using 5'RACE template switching, which introduced a universal primer site and unique molecular identifiers. Synthesis of cDNA was primed from the TCR beta constant segment and was followed by two consecutive PCR amplification steps. In the paper's pipeline: Reads were demultiplexed and grouped by UMI with MIGEC, and clonotypes were assembled and quantified with MiTCR. Only TCR cDNA sequences supported by at least two reads were kept to exclude erroneous sequences. Downstream repertoire analysis used the tcR package, and clonotypes were matched across fractions by CDR3 nucleotide sequence plus V segment. VDJmatch was used to annotate antigen specificity against VDJdb, with one amino acid substitution in CDR3 allowed. The reads underwent TCRdb reprocessing, giving one record for each CDR3 protein sequence and no DNA. The V and J calls were determined by TCRdb, not by the authors. This sample's table contains 200,000 to 300,000 distinct CDR3 sequences. The ten largest make up about 0.39% of the sample.

The sequence was obtained from a man between 18 and 35 years old in good health. Donor details come from another sample of the same person, matched by shared clones. The V and J genes are TRBV5-1 and TRBJ1-4. Specimen: blood T cells: a sorted CD56 or NKG2C T cell subset, CD4+ or CD8+ T cells, or bulk PBMC T cells (not recorded which). The encoded CDR3 is CASSLGVENANEKLFF.